These 22 T cell receptor beta chains were all obtained from the same sample, sequenced in a study of identical twins. In TCRdb, the 5' RACE reads were re-called with MiXCR into one record per CDR3 protein. The sample consists of hundreds of thousands of distinct CDR3 sequences, 24% of them appearing once. These data were likewise used in another study, on T cells expressing NK-cell markers.

The specimen was CD4+ T cells sorted from blood. These receptors all stem from a woman younger than 35 in good health.

This clonotype was observed a handful of times. The chain employs TRBV6-1 and TRBJ1-1; perhaps TRBD1 as D (6 bases). Germline V gene data show CDR1 as MNHNS and CDR2 as SASEGT. V was cut by 5 bases and J by 4 bases, with 17 bases left in between. The CDR3 runs to 15 residues. The CDR3 bases are TGTGCCAGCAGTCCACAGGGAGGGTACAGCACTGAAGCTTTCTTT. Its translation: CASSPQGGYSTEAFF.

This clonotype was seen more than once but under ten times. The rearrangement links TRBV6-1 to TRBJ2-3; 11 bases agree with TRBD2. Germline-derived CDR1 and CDR2 are MNHNS and SASEGT. V was clipped by 8 bases and J by 5 bases; unmatched bases: 9. This CDR3 spans 15 amino acids. The CDR3 bases are TGTGCCAGCCGAGCACTAGCGGGAGAGTTAGATACGCAGTATTTT. Translation: CASRALAGELDTQYF.

This clonotype appeared a single time. Mismatch with germline at one junction end may stem from a read error. The rearrangement joins TRBV2 to TRBJ2-2; perhaps TRBD1 as D (6 bases). The CDR3 sequence is 15 residues long. In germline, CDR1 is SNHLY, CDR2 FYNNEI. The CDR3 here is CASSLDRLSTGEPFF. The CDR3 DNA reads TGTGCCAGCAGTCTCGACAGGTTGAGCACCGGGGAGCCGTTTTTT.

This clonotype turned up a few times. The chain uses TRBV11-2 and TRBJ2-2, with a possible D match to TRBD1 (6 bases). CDR1 is SGHAT and CDR2 is FQNNGV in the germline V gene. The CDR3 has 16 amino acids. Trimming shortened V by 5 bases and J by 1 base, and 14 bases separated the two germline ends. The CDR3: CASSPRARGNTGELFF. The CDR3 DNA follows: TGTGCCAGCAGCCCCAGGGCCAGGGGGAACACCGGGGAGCTGTTTTTT.

This clonotype turned up a few times. The chain carries TRBV4-3 and TRBJ2-2; D gene ambiguous. CDR1 is LGHNA, CDR2 YSLEER, per germline. V lost 2 bases and J 7 bases, leaving 5 bases between the germline ends. CDR3 length equals 12 residues. The CDR3, as DNA: TGCGCCAGCAGCCAACAATTCGGGGAGCTGTTTTTT. This sequence encodes CASSQQFGELFF.

The sample holds a few counts of this clonotype. The gene calls are TRBV20-1 and TRBJ2-2; 10 bases line up with TRBD1. From germline, CDR1 is DFQATT and CDR2 SNEGSKA (reference sequence). With 1 base clipped from V and 7 bases from J, the junction kept 9 bases outside the gene matches. This CDR3 contains 16 residues. CDR3 in DNA: TGCAGTGCTAGAGGGAAGACAGGGGGCGCAATCGGGGAGCTGTTTTTT. Amino acid sequence: CSARGKTGGAIGELFF.

This clonotype appeared once. The V call is TRBV20-1, the J call TRBJ2-1, with 9 bases that match TRBD2. The trim removed 5 bases at V and 7 bases at J, leaving 9 bases unmatched. CDR1 DFQATT and CDR2 SNEGSKA come from the germline V gene (reference sequence). The CDR3 sequence is 14 residues long. The CDR3 region has the DNA TGCAGTGCTCCACCGGCTAGCGGGATAAATGAGCAGTTCTTC. Amino acids: CSAPPASGINEQFF.

This clonotype was detected a few times. This chain connects TRBV20-1 to TRBJ2-7; D might be TRBD1 (6 bases). Germline CDR1 is DFQATT and CDR2 is SNEGSKA (reference sequence). V dropped 5 bases and J dropped 2 bases, with 13 bases sitting between them. This CDR3 region has 13 residues. CDR3 protein: CSAAQGFAYEQYF. DNA for the CDR3: TGCAGTGCTGCCCAGGGGTTCGCCTACGAGCAGTACTTC.

This chain joins TRBV29-1 and TRBJ2-4; no definite D call. V was shortened by 1 base and J by 7 bases, with 11 bases between the two germline ends. The CDR3 is made up of 13 amino acids. Germline V gives CDR1 SQVTM, CDR2 ANQGSEA. The CDR3 here is CSVEGLIGNIQYF. In DNA, the CDR3 is TGCAGCGTTGAAGGCCTAATAGGTAACATTCAGTACTTC.

This clonotype has a handful of counts. The chain combines TRBV6-1 with TRBJ1-3; 7 bases align to TRBD1. Per the germline V gene, CDR1 is MNHNS and CDR2 is SASEGT. Germline trimming cut 5 bases from V and 4 bases from J; bases unmatched to any gene: 8. The CDR3 covers 15 residues. The CDR3 loop reads CASSPRDRAGNTIYF. The CDR3 DNA reads TGTGCCAGCAGTCCCCGTGACAGGGCCGGAAACACCATATATTTT.

V is TRBV20-1 and J is TRBJ2-7, with D maybe TRBD1 (7 bases). The V end was cut by 4 bases, the J end by 5 bases, with 12 bases between. From germline, CDR1 is DFQATT and CDR2 SNEGSKA (reference sequence). The CDR3 runs 12 residues. CDR3 sequence: CSAKTGRNEQYF. CDR3 bases: TGCAGTGCTAAGACAGGGAGGAACGAGCAGTACTTC.

This clonotype was picked up a small number of times. The rearrangement links TRBV20-1 to TRBJ2-2, with TRBD1 matching 9 bases. Germline V gene sequence: CDR1 DFQATT, CDR2 SNEGSKA (reference sequence). The CDR3 consists of 16 residues. With 1 base clipped from V and 4 bases from J, the junction kept 7 bases outside the gene matches. The CDR3 nucleotides read TGCAGTGCTAGAGGGACAGGGGACCTTAGCACCGGGGAGCTGTTTTTT. Residues: CSARGTGDLSTGELFF.

This clonotype was seen only a few times. The chain employs TRBV20-1 and TRBJ2-6; no definite D call. Germline assignment: CDR1 DFQATT and CDR2 SNEGSKA (reference sequence). V shed 2 bases and J shed 0 bases, with 2 bases lying between them. CDR3 length: 13 residues. The CDR3 here is CSARNSGANVLTF. The DNA for the CDR3 is TGCAGTGCTAGAAACTCTGGGGCCAACGTCCTGACTTTC.

The rearrangement links TRBV20-1 to TRBJ2-3; 8 nucleotides line up with TRBD2. The CDR3 extends over 14 amino acids. CDR1 DFQATT and CDR2 SNEGSKA come from the germline V gene (reference sequence). Germline trimming cut 4 bases from V and 5 bases from J; bases unmatched to any gene: 8. CDR3 protein: CSATPGGRGDTQYF. CDR3 sequence (DNA): TGCAGTGCTACGCCGGGAGGGAGGGGAGATACGCAGTATTTT.

This clonotype showed up just a few times. DNA for the CDR3: TGTGCCAGCAGCTTAACTGGATATAATGAAAAACTGTTTTTT. This sequence encodes CASSLTGYNEKLFF. The V gene is TRBV7-9, the J gene TRBJ1-4; D uncertain. Between the trimmed V and J ends, which lost 2 bases and 4 bases, there was a span of 8 bases. The CDR3 is 14 amino acids. Germline CDR1 is SEHNR and CDR2 is FQNEAQ (reference sequence).

The DNA for the CDR3 is TGTGCCAGCGCCACCGGCACAGGGGACAATTCACCCCTCCACTTT. Protein sequence: CASATGTGDNSPLHF. V gene TRBV18 combines with J gene TRBJ1-6, with 7 bases that match TRBD1. The CDR3 loop spans 15 amino acids. CDR1 and CDR2 from the germline V gene are KGHSH and LQKENI. The V and J ends lost 8 bases and 7 bases, in that order; junction bases with no gene match: 11.

V is TRBV25-1 and J is TRBJ1-1; 8 bases match TRBD1. The CDR3 is 14 residues long. The V gene's germline CDR1 is MGHDK and CDR2 SYGVNS. V trimming: 5 bases; J trimming: 4 bases; junction bases outside the gene matches: 6. The chain's CDR3 is CASSLRQGPTEAFF. CDR3 DNA: TGTGCCAGCAGTCTCCGACAGGGGCCCACTGAAGCTTTCTTT.

This clonotype was seen a handful of times. The chain joins TRBV12-3 or TRBV12-4 to TRBJ2-1; TRBD2 matches 7 bases. The CDR3 extends over 15 amino acids. V was pared by 5 bases and J by 1 base, with 5 bases of the junction left unmatched. The CDR3 bases are TGTGCCAGCAGTCCTGGACTAGGGTCCTACAATGAGCAGTTCTTC. Its translation: CASSPGLGSYNEQFF.

V usage is TRBV5-6 and J usage is TRBJ2-3, with TRBD1 identical over 9 bases. Germline V gene sequence: CDR1 SGHDT, CDR2 YYEEEE. The CDR3 spans 17 residues. V was clipped by 0 bases and J by 4 bases; unmatched bases: 9. CDR3 DNA: TGTGCCAGCAGCTTGGCCTACAGGGGGCGGTCTTCAGATACGCAGTATTTT. It codes for CASSLAYRGRSSDTQYF.

This clonotype was seen more than once but under ten times. The gene calls are TRBV28 and TRBJ2-7, with D perhaps matching TRBD2 (7 bases). CDR3 size: 15 residues. Germline-derived CDR1 and CDR2 are MDHEN and SYDVKM. Trimming removed 7 bases at V and 2 bases at J, with 18 bases between. In DNA form, the CDR3 reads TGTGCCAGCAACCCTTCAGGGAGGGGGGCCTACGAGCAGTACTTC. This encodes CASNPSGRGAYEQYF.

As for this clonotype: One end of the junction fails to match germline, which may point to a read error. This sequence joins TRBV20-1 and TRBJ2-7; D remains unclear. Germline lookup yields CDR1 DFQATT and CDR2 SNEGSKA (reference sequence). CDR3 length equals 12 residues. CDR3 sequence reads: CSARGMLDEQYF. CDR3 nucleotides: TGCAGTGCGAGAGGCATGCTAGACGAGCAGTACTTC.

This clonotype is medium-sized. The gene calls are TRBV7-9 and TRBJ2-2; no reliable D call. Germline V gives CDR1 SEHNR, CDR2 FQNEAQ (reference sequence). V lost 3 bases and J lost 7, with 15 bases in between. The CDR3 has 15 residues. As DNA, the CDR3 is TGTGCCAGCAGCTTGTCGCGTGACGTACGCGGGGAGCTGTTTTTT. Amino acid sequence: CASSLSRDVRGELFF.